This TCR beta chain is from a study of shared clonotypes between healthy human individuals. The wider study: CD4 naive and CD4 memory each took three plates per donor, while CD8 naive took two and CD8 memory one.

General study points: Clonotypes which were not shared had lower generation probabilities than clonotypes that all four donors shared.

This CDR3 is 13 amino acids long. V lost 8 bases and J 3 bases, leaving 11 bases between the germline ends. In germline, CDR1 is ENHRY, CDR2 SYGVKD. Worth noting for this clone: Its specificity is unknown.

The method was immunoSEQ multiplex PCR; TCRdb's version includes in-frame clones alone and lacks a portion of them. The sample contains 2 million to 2.5 million clones, approximately 95% of which appear only once. CD4+ cells yielded CD45RA+ naive and CD45RA-negative memory subsets. The sample taken for sequencing was naive CD4+ T cells sorted from blood. Subset noted: CD45RA+ positively selected. The chain combines TRBV10-3 with TRBJ1-5; maybe TRBD1 (5 bases). This receptor was identified in a man aged 18 to 30 in good health. The CDR3 DNA follows: TGTGCCATCGGTATGGACATCAATCAGCCCCAGCATTTT. Residues: CAIGMDINQPQHF.